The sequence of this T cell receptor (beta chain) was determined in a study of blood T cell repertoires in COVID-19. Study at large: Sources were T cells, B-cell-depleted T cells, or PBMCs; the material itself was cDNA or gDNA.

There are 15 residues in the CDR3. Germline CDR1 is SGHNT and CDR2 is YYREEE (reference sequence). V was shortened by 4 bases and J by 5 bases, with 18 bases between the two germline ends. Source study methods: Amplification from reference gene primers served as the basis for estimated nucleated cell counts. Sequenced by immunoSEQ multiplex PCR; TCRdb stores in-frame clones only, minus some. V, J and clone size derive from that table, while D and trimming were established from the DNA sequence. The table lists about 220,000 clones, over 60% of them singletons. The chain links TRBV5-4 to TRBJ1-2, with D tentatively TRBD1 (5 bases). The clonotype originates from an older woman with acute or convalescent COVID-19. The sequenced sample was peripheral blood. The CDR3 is CASSTAGPDRYGYTF. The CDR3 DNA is TGTGCCAGCAGCACCGCGGGACCTGACCGATATGGCTACACCTTC.